The 4 T cell receptor beta chains presented below share a single source sample, sequenced in a study of cytomegalovirus exposure and HLA in healthy donors. 13 Jbeta primers and 60 Vbeta primers were used for the PCR. Libraries were prepared by immunoSEQ multiplex PCR; TCRdb keeps only in-frame clonotypes and omits some of them. The sample shows more than 100,000 clones, roughly 80% of them seen only once. Sequenced material: PBMCs. Every receptor here comes from a man aged 30-40 years in good health and CMV-seronegative.

V and J are TRBV25-1 and TRBJ2-4; 7 bases match TRBD2. Germline assignment: CDR1 MGHDK and CDR2 SYGVNS. This CDR3 has 15 residues. V shed 2 bases and J 7 bases; nucleotides not matched to a gene: 8. The CDR3: CASSERGGVGNIQYF. In DNA, the CDR3 is TGTGCCAGCAGTGAAAGGGGAGGGGTGGGGAACATTCAGTACTTC.

This clone was counted once. J is TRBJ2-3 and V is TRBV7-2, with 10 bases identical to TRBD2. In germline, CDR1 is SGHTA, CDR2 FQGNSA. V lost 0 bases, J lost 3 bases, and 12 bases stayed unmatched. This CDR3 region has 19 residues. The CDR3 coding sequence is TGTGCCAGCAGCTTAGCGGGACCCCTTAGCGGGGGGCGAACAGATACGCAGTATTTT. Its protein is CASSLAGPLSGGRTDTQYF.

The gene calls are TRBV4-3 and TRBJ1-1; D might be TRBD1 (6 bases). The length of the CDR3 is 13 residues. The V and J ends lost 0 bases and 10 bases respectively, with 12 bases between them. Germline V gene data show CDR1 as LGHNA and CDR2 as YSLEER. The CDR3 spells CASSQDQEQGAFF. The CDR3, as DNA: TGCGCCAGCAGCCAAGATCAGGAACAGGGAGCTTTCTTT.

This chain's CDR3 is CASSLVYGDTQYF. CDR3 coding DNA: TGTGCCAGCAGCTTAGTGTACGGGGATACGCAGTATTTT. The rearrangement uses TRBV7-2 and TRBJ2-3, with D uncertain. Germline V gene lookup returns CDR1 SGHTA and CDR2 FQGNSA. V gave up 1 base and J gave up 6 bases, with 8 bases separating them. The CDR3 has 13 amino acids.